These 12 T cell receptor beta chains were all obtained from the same sample, sequenced in a study of T cells in localized non-small cell lung cancer. Using immunoSEQ multiplex PCR, the repertoire was profiled, and TCRdb retains in-frame clones only, with some absent. The sample holds fewer than 100,000 clones; over 80% are singletons and the top ten take about 15%. The material sequenced was peripheral blood, taken before any cancer treatment. The receptors originated from a man between 40 and 70 years old with stage I squamous cell lung carcinoma.

This clone was observed a few times. The chain carries TRBV4-3 and TRBJ1-1; possible D gene TRBD1, 5 bases. CDR3 length equals 14 residues. V was shortened by 1 base and J by 8 bases, with 14 bases between the two germline ends. Germline lookup yields CDR1 LGHNA and CDR2 YSLEER. The chain's CDR3 is CASSQVGVGAEAFF. CDR3 nucleotides: TGCGCCAGCAGCCAAGTGGGGGTGGGTGCAGAAGCTTTCTTT.

The rearrangement joins TRBV5-1 to TRBJ1-1; no clear D gene. Germline V gene data show CDR1 as SGHRS and CDR2 as YFSETQ. V lost 2 bases, J lost 1 base, and 6 bases lay in between. The CDR3 is made up of 13 amino acids. CDR3 sequence: CASSFVSNTEAFF. The CDR3, as DNA: TGCGCCAGCAGCTTTGTGTCGAACACTGAAGCTTTCTTT.

V gene TRBV7-9 combines with J gene TRBJ1-4, with D perhaps matching TRBD1 (5 bases). The CDR3 length is 15 residues. Germline lookup yields CDR1 SEHNR and CDR2 FQNEAQ (reference sequence). Trimming cost V 4 bases and J 8 bases, with 17 bases left between them. The CDR3 region is CASSSLGLSGEKLFF. The DNA for the CDR3 is TGTGCCAGCAGCTCCCTGGGACTGAGCGGCGAAAAACTGTTTTTT.

The CDR3, as DNA: TGTGCCACCAGCATCTCTGGGGAACATCAGCCCCAGCATTTT. It is translated as CATSISGEHQPQHF. This chain uses TRBV15 with TRBJ1-5; no firm D call. V dropped 4 bases and J dropped 5 bases, with 12 bases sitting between them. This CDR3 spans 14 amino acids. Germline CDR1 LNHNV, CDR2 YYDKDF (reference sequence).

The chain carries TRBV5-4 and TRBJ2-3; possibly TRBD2 for D (6 bases). V dropped 3 bases and J dropped 4 bases, with 18 bases sitting between them. Germline V gene data show CDR1 as SGHNT and CDR2 as YYREEE (reference sequence). The CDR3 is made up of 16 amino acids. For the CDR3, the DNA is TGTGCCAGCAGCTGGAGGGGTGGGCTTAAGGCAGATACGCAGTATTTT. Protein: CASSWRGGLKADTQYF.

This clone was seen once. This chain joins TRBV14 and TRBJ1-2; no clear D gene. The length of the CDR3 is 14 residues. Trimming removed 0 bases at V and 7 bases at J, with 12 bases between. CDR1 is SGHDN, CDR2 FVKESK, per germline. CDR3 coding DNA: TGTGCCAGCAGCCAAGACCTCGTGGGGTCTGGCTACACCTTC. Translation gives CASSQDLVGSGYTF.

This sequence joins TRBV2 and TRBJ2-7; 9 positions agree with TRBD1. This CDR3 has 12 amino acids. Looked up from germline, CDR1 is SNHLY and CDR2 is FYNNEI. After removal of 9 bases from V and 2 bases from J, the junction contained 2 bases not matched to a gene. The CDR3 loop reads CASRQGAYEQYF. CDR3 bases: TGTGCCAGTAGACAGGGGGCCTACGAGCAGTACTTC. Filled out from reference TRBV2 and TRBJ2-7, the complete variable domain reads EPEVTQTPSHQVTQMGQEVILRCVPISNHLYFYWYRQILGQKVEFLVSFYNNEISEKSEIFDDQFSVERPDGSNFTLKIRSTKLEDSAMYFCASRQGAYEQYFGPGTRLTVT.

The genes are TRBV7-2 and TRBJ2-2, with 11 nucleotides matching TRBD1. There are 14 residues in the CDR3. Germline values: CDR1 SGHTA, CDR2 FQGNSA. With V trimmed by 5 bases and J by 6 bases, 2 bases remained unmatched. CDR3 residues: CASSVGQGAGELFF. CDR3 DNA sequence: TGTGCCAGCAGCGTGGGACAGGGGGCCGGGGAGCTGTTTTTT.

V usage is TRBV2 and J usage is TRBJ2-7, with TRBD1 as a possible D gene (5 bases). V lost 4 bases and J 5 bases, leaving 9 bases between the germline ends. This CDR3 spans 12 amino acids. Germline V CDR1 and CDR2: SNHLY, FYNNEI. In DNA form, the CDR3 reads TGTGCCAGCAGTGGCAGGGTTAACGAGCAGTACTTC. This translates into CASSGRVNEQYF.

The chain carries TRBV6-1 and TRBJ1-4; D unclear. This CDR3 has 15 residues. V lost 6 bases, J lost 2 bases, and 13 bases lay in between. CDR1 is MNHNS, CDR2 SASEGT, per germline. As DNA, the CDR3 is TGTGCCAGCAGGGAGCGGGTTTCTACTAATGAAAAACTGTTTTTT. Protein sequence: CASRERVSTNEKLFF.

The V and J genes are TRBV5-4 and TRBJ2-2; D may be TRBD1 (5 bases). Per the germline V gene, CDR1 is SGHNT and CDR2 is YYREEE (reference sequence). Trimming shortened V by 4 bases and J by 3 bases, and 10 bases separated the two germline ends. The CDR3 has 14 residues. This CDR3 is CASSLQDYTGELFF. CDR3 coding DNA: TGTGCCAGCAGCCTACAGGATTACACCGGGGAGCTGTTTTTT. Complete variable domain (other parts from reference TRBV5-4 and TRBJ2-2): ETGVTQSPTHLIKTRGQQVTLRCSSQSGHNTVSWYQQALGQGPQFIFQYYREEENGRGNFPPRFSGLQFPNYSSELNVNALELDDSALYLCASSLQDYTGELFFGEGSRLTVL.

The chain recombines TRBV7-9 with TRBJ1-1, with 8 bases fitting TRBD1. The germline CDR1 and CDR2 sequences are SEHNR and FQNEAQ (reference sequence). This CDR3 contains 15 residues. V trimming: 2 bases; J trimming: 4 bases; junction bases outside the gene matches: 6. CDR3 protein: CASSLTRGHGTEAFF. DNA of the CDR3: TGTGCCAGCAGCTTAACCAGGGGGCATGGCACTGAAGCTTTCTTT.